One and the same sample provided the 8 T cell receptor beta chains below, sequenced in a study of blood T cell repertoires in COVID-19. TCRdb's copy holds only in-frame clones and misses some; the assay was immunoSEQ multiplex PCR. The table has approximately 78,000 clones, roughly nine tenths seen once. The sample consisted of peripheral blood. The origin of the receptors is a middle-aged man with COVID-19, enrolled during active disease.

This clone was observed a few times. The chain combines TRBV7-6 with TRBJ2-1, with 14 positions matching TRBD2. V trimming: 4 bases; J trimming: 7 bases; junction bases outside the gene matches: 6. Germline V gene data show CDR1 as SGHVS and CDR2 as FNYEAQ. The CDR3 covers 16 residues. The CDR3 loop is CASSSKTSGRGNEQFF. CDR3 nucleotide sequence: TGTGCCAGCAGCTCAAAGACTAGCGGGAGGGGGAATGAGCAGTTCTTC. Full variable domain (missing parts from reference TRBV7-6 and TRBJ2-1): GAGVSQSPRYKVTKRGQDVALRCDPISGHVSLYWYRQALGQGPEFLTYFNYEAQQDKSGLPNDRFSAERPEGSISTLTIQRTEQRDSAMYRCASSSKTSGRGNEQFFGPGTRLTVL.

With regard to this clone: At one of its ends the junction is not consistent with the germline gene, which may arise from a read error. This chain links TRBV7-7 with TRBJ2-1; 7 bases are a match to TRBD2. Looked up from germline, CDR1 is SSHAT and CDR2 is FNYEAQ (reference sequence). The CDR3 has 18 residues. CDR3 in DNA: TGTGCTAGCAGCTTAGTGGCGGGAGTCCTCAGCTCCTACAATGAGCAGTTCTTC. Amino acid sequence: CASSLVAGVLSSYNEQFF.

The chain uses TRBV24-1 and TRBJ2-1, with D perhaps matching TRBD2 (5 bases). From germline, CDR1 is KGHDR and CDR2 SFDVKD. This CDR3 is built from 13 residues. With 5 bases removed from V and 7 bases from J, the gap between germline ends came to 11 bases. Here the CDR3 reads CATSVYSGNEQFF. CDR3 in DNA: TGTGCCACCAGTGTCTACTCGGGAAATGAGCAGTTCTTC.

This clone was observed once. The chain uses TRBV6-2 or TRBV6-3 and TRBJ2-1; 7 bases are shared with TRBD2. CDR1 and CDR2 from the germline V gene are MNHEY and SVGEGT. The CDR3 extends over 15 amino acids. Trimming at V came to 6 bases and at J to 8 bases, leaving 13 bases not matched to a gene. The CDR3 is CASSTLAVWAHEQFF. The CDR3 DNA sequence: TGTGCCAGCAGCACCCTAGCGGTTTGGGCCCATGAGCAGTTCTTC.

The chain uses TRBV15 and TRBJ2-5; maybe TRBD2 (5 bases). The germline V and J ends were trimmed by 5 bases and 3 bases, with 10 bases remaining between them. From germline, CDR1 is LNHNV and CDR2 YYDKDF (reference sequence). The CDR3 spans 13 residues. The CDR3 here is CATSGKGEETQYF. For the CDR3, the DNA is TGTGCCACCAGCGGAAAGGGAGAAGAGACCCAGTACTTC.

The chain has TRBV6-5 and TRBJ2-2, with 9 bases lining up with TRBD2. This CDR3 contains 15 residues. The V and J ends lost 5 bases and 3 bases, in that order; junction bases with no gene match: 4. CDR1 is MNHEY, CDR2 SVGAGI, per germline. Here the CDR3 reads CASSILAGDTGELFF. The CDR3 nucleotides read TGTGCCAGCAGTATATTAGCGGGAGACACCGGGGAGCTGTTTTTT.

CDR3 region: CASSEIGGSYNEQFF. The CDR3 nucleotides are TGTGCCAGTAGTGAGATCGGTGGCTCCTACAATGAGCAGTTCTTC. The chain joins TRBV19 to TRBJ2-1; D gene unclear. There are 15 residues in the CDR3. V lost 5 bases, J lost 0 bases, and 11 bases lay in between. Per germline, CDR1 LNHDA and CDR2 SQIVND (reference sequence).

The chain couples TRBV19 to TRBJ2-1, with TRBD1 matching 8 bases. CDR3 size: 13 residues. The V gene end was trimmed by 3 bases and the J gene end by 6 bases; junction bases not matched to a gene: 1. Germline CDR1 is LNHDA and CDR2 is SQIVND (reference sequence). CDR3 sequence reads: CASSIGTGNEQFF. The CDR3 DNA reads as TGTGCCAGTAGTATTGGGACAGGCAATGAGCAGTTCTTC.